This T cell receptor beta chain is from a study of regulatory T cells in long-lasting Graves disease. This clonotype has only a few counts. With iRepertoire HTBI primers and Arm-PCR of CDR3 regions, TCR beta libraries were built. Via MiXCR, TCRdb re-called the multiplex PCR reads, giving one row per CDR3 protein. In the table there are around 500,000 distinct CDR3 sequences, about 11% of which are singletons. V was clipped by 6 bases and J by 1 base; unmatched bases: 4. The CDR3 spans 14 residues. Germline V gene data show CDR1 as MDHEN and CDR2 as SYDVKM. The time point: newly diagnosed GD, antithyroid drugs for less than 3 months. PBMC-extracted RNA yielded the TCR library. These data were likewise used in another study, on T cells in Graves' hyperthyroidism and ophthalmopathy.

The sequence derives from a woman aged 30 to 39 with Graves disease. Sequenced material: peripheral blood mononuclear cells (PBMCs), taken at new diagnosis, from a patient treated with antithyroid drugs. The V and J genes are TRBV28 and TRBJ1-1; TRBD1 matches at 8 bases. In DNA, the CDR3 is TGTGCCAGCAGGGCAGGGGGCCGGAACACTGAAGCTTTCTTT. Residues: CASRAGGRNTEAFF.